Presented here are 18 T cell receptor beta chains from one specimen sequenced in a study of blood T cell repertoires in COVID-19. Sequenced by immunoSEQ multiplex PCR; TCRdb stores in-frame clones only, minus some. The sample has roughly 300,000 clones, more than 70% seen once. Material: peripheral blood. The receptors were sampled from a man between 18 and 29 years old who had recovered from COVID-19.

The rearrangement joins TRBV7-2 to TRBJ1-2, with 7 bases matching TRBD1. Germline lookup yields CDR1 SGHTA and CDR2 FQGNSA. V shed 5 bases, J shed 0 bases, and the junction held 6 bases outside the gene matches. CDR3 length equals 15 residues. DNA of the CDR3: TGTGCCAGCAGCCCCTCAGGGACAGCTAACTATGGCTACACCTTC. Translating gives CASSPSGTANYGYTF.

The rearrangement joins TRBV10-3 to TRBJ1-5, with 7 bases aligning to TRBD1. V lost 6 bases to trimming and J lost 3 bases; unmatched junction nucleotides: 8. Germline CDR1 and CDR2: ENHRY and SYGVKD. CDR3 length: 15 residues. This chain's CDR3 is CAIRATGDVNQPQHF. In DNA form, the CDR3 reads TGTGCCATCAGGGCCACAGGGGATGTCAATCAGCCCCAGCATTTT.

J is TRBJ1-2 and V is TRBV19, with 8 positions matching TRBD1. V trimming: 3 bases; J trimming: 7 bases; junction bases outside the gene matches: 7. The CDR3 length is 14 residues. CDR1 is LNHDA, CDR2 SQIVND, per germline (reference sequence). The CDR3 spells CASSIQAGGFGYTF. The DNA of the CDR3 is TGTGCCAGTAGTATCCAGGCAGGGGGCTTTGGCTACACCTTC.

The V gene is TRBV10-3, the J gene TRBJ2-7; TRBD2 is a possible D gene (5 bases). The germline V gene has CDR1 ENHRY and CDR2 SYGVKD. V was clipped by 0 bases and J by 6 bases, with 15 bases between them. The CDR3 contains 15 residues. DNA of the CDR3: TGTGCCATCAGTGAGTCTGGTCGGGGAGACTCCGAGCAGTACTTC. Protein product: CAISESGRGDSEQYF.

This clone came up once. The chain uses TRBV6-1 and TRBJ1-5; D not certain. Germline CDR1 is MNHNS and CDR2 is SASEGT. The CDR3 has 15 residues. The V end lost 3 bases, the J end lost 3 bases, and 12 bases lay between the germline ends. The CDR3 DNA follows: TGTGCCAGCAGTGAGGTAAACAGAATCAATCAGCCCCAGCATTTT. Amino acid sequence: CASSEVNRINQPQHF.

Only one count was recorded for this clone. This sequence joins TRBV28 and TRBJ2-7, with D maybe TRBD1 (5 bases). In germline, CDR1 is MDHEN, CDR2 SYDVKM. This CDR3 spans 11 amino acids. Trimming removed 7 bases at V and 3 bases at J, with 7 bases between. In DNA, the CDR3 is TGTGCCAGCACTGACAGCTACGAGCAGTACTTC. Translated: CASTDSYEQYF.

This clone showed up just once. The chain couples TRBV14 to TRBJ2-5, with TRBD1 as a possible D gene (5 bases). The CDR3 spans 13 residues. The germline CDR1 and CDR2 sequences are SGHDN and FVKESK. V was shortened by 4 bases and J by 7 bases, with 13 bases between the two germline ends. Here the CDR3 DNA reads TGTGCCAGCAGCCCCAGGGTTCGCGGGACCCAGTACTTC. Its protein is CASSPRVRGTQYF.

V gene TRBV2 combines with J gene TRBJ2-6, with D tentatively TRBD2 (5 bases). Germline CDR1 reads SNHLY; CDR2 reads FYNNEI. The CDR3 totals 12 residues. Between the trimmed V and J ends, which lost 6 bases and 7 bases, there was a span of 7 bases. The CDR3 region has the DNA TGTGCCAGCAGCGAGGGTGCCAACGTCCTGACTTTC. This sequence encodes CASSEGANVLTF. Based on the CDR3 plus reference TRBV2 and TRBJ2-6, the full variable domain is EPEVTQTPSHQVTQMGQEVILRCVPISNHLYFYWYRQILGQKVEFLVSFYNNEISEKSEIFDDQFSVERPDGSNFTLKIRSTKLEDSAMYFCASSEGANVLTFGAGSRLTVL.

This clone was recorded only once. The chain joins TRBV6-2 or TRBV6-3 to TRBJ2-5; 14 positions match TRBD2. Germline V gene data show CDR1 as MNHEY and CDR2 as SVGEGT. The CDR3 contains 18 residues. The ends lost 6 bases at V and 1 base at J; junction bases unmatched: 10. The CDR3 sequence: CASSPPRLAGGIQETQYF. The CDR3 DNA reads as TGTGCCAGCAGCCCTCCCCGACTAGCGGGGGGGATCCAAGAGACCCAGTACTTC.

The rearrangement joins TRBV3-1 (or the pseudogene TRBV3-2) to TRBJ1-1; 12 bases are shared with TRBD1. V shed 4 bases and J 5 bases; nucleotides not matched to a gene: 5. The length of the CDR3 is 15 residues. Germline loops: CDR1 LGHDT, CDR2 YNNKEL (reference sequence). The CDR3 loop is CASSPLGQGATEAFF. The CDR3 DNA is TGTGCCAGCAGCCCGTTGGGACAGGGGGCAACTGAAGCTTTCTTT.

This chain uses TRBV7-9 with TRBJ1-2, with 7 nucleotides matching TRBD1. CDR3 length equals 13 residues. Trimming at V came to 8 bases and at J to 2 bases, leaving 5 bases not matched to a gene. Per the germline V gene, CDR1 is SEHNR and CDR2 is FQNEAQ (reference sequence). The DNA of the CDR3 is TGTGCCAGCTCTCGGGACAGCAACTATGGCTACACCTTC. It yields the protein CASSRDSNYGYTF. Full variable domain (remainder filled in from reference TRBV7-9 and TRBJ1-2): DTGVSQNPRHKITKRGQNVTFRCDPISEHNRLYWYRQTLGQGPEFLTYFQNEAQLEKSRLLSDRFSAERPKGSFSTLEIQRTEQGDSAMYLCASSRDSNYGYTFGSGTRLTVV.

V is TRBV4-2 and J is TRBJ2-1; D is perhaps TRBD1 (6 bases). This CDR3 has 16 residues. Trimming pared 0 bases from V and 2 bases from J, leaving 11 bases between. The germline gives CDR1 LGHNA, CDR2 YNFKEQ. CDR3 DNA: TGTGCCAGCAGCCAAGAAAATACAGGGACCTACAATGAGCAGTTCTTC. Encoded protein: CASSQENTGTYNEQFF.

The V gene is TRBV19, the J gene TRBJ2-1; 11 nucleotides line up with TRBD2. V dropped 6 bases and J dropped 2; count of bases not matched to a gene: 3. Germline V gene lookup returns CDR1 LNHDA and CDR2 SQIVND (reference sequence). The CDR3 extends over 15 amino acids. The CDR3 region has the DNA TGTGCCAGTAGAACTAGCGGGAGCCCCTACAATGAGCAGTTCTTC. It translates to CASRTSGSPYNEQFF.

This rearrangement joins TRBV5-1 to TRBJ1-1; D gene ambiguous. Germline values: CDR1 SGHRS, CDR2 YFSETQ. Trimming took 0 bases from V and 2 from J, leaving 8 bases between them. The CDR3 length is 14 residues. CDR3 nucleotide sequence: TGCGCCAGCAGCTTGGTAGCAGTTAACACTGAAGCTTTCTTT. It yields the protein CASSLVAVNTEAFF.

This clone was observed once. The chain carries TRBV5-4 and TRBJ2-1, with 8 bases aligning to TRBD1. The germline CDR1 and CDR2 sequences are SGHNT and YYREEE (reference sequence). V was pared by 0 bases and J by 3 bases, with 2 bases of the junction left unmatched. The CDR3 has 15 residues. The CDR3 region is CASSLEGQGYNEQFF. DNA for the CDR3: TGTGCCAGCAGCTTGGAAGGACAGGGCTACAATGAGCAGTTCTTC.

This clone was recorded once. The CDR3 loop is CASSYWASNQPQHF. DNA for the CDR3: TGTGCCAGCAGTTACTGGGCAAGCAATCAGCCCCAGCATTTT. This chain connects TRBV6-6 to TRBJ1-5; D is unclear. The CDR3 is 14 amino acids. Germline V gene lookup returns CDR1 MNHNY and CDR2 SVGAGI (reference sequence). The V end was cut by 1 base, the J end by 1 base, with 5 bases between.

This chain links TRBV13 with TRBJ2-5, with 10 bases aligning to TRBD2. Per germline, CDR1 PRHDT and CDR2 FYEKMQ (reference sequence). There are 16 residues in the CDR3. Trimming removed 5 bases from V and 4 bases from J; junction bases left unmatched: 10. The CDR3 is CASSRYSGGAGETQYF. CDR3 bases: TGTGCCAGCAGCAGGTACAGCGGGGGGGCCGGAGAGACCCAGTACTTC.

This clone was seen a few times. The V and J genes are TRBV5-4 and TRBJ1-3; 7 nucleotides agree with TRBD1. From germline, CDR1 is SGHNT and CDR2 YYREEE (reference sequence). V was pared by 2 bases and J by 9 bases, with 11 bases of the junction left unmatched. The CDR3 is made up of 15 amino acids. CDR3 loop: CASSFGNDRVGTIYF. CDR3 bases: TGTGCCAGCAGCTTCGGCAATGACAGGGTAGGCACCATATATTTT.